The 23 T cell receptor beta chains presented below share a single source sample, sequenced in a study of blood T cell repertoires in COVID-19. Clones were read by immunoSEQ multiplex PCR, and TCRdb kept only the in-frame ones, dropping some. The table shows 200,000 to 250,000 clones, with approximately 80% occurring only once. Material for sequencing was PBMCs or T cells enriched from blood (not recorded which). Receptors originate from a woman aged 55-69 years who had recovered from COVID-19.

The chain links TRBV6-1 to TRBJ1-2; TRBD1 might be the D (6 bases). The CDR3 has 15 amino acids. Germline assignment: CDR1 MNHNS and CDR2 SASEGT. Trimming removed 3 bases from V and 2 bases from J, with 13 bases in between. The CDR3 loop reads CASSDPDRGNYGYTF. The CDR3 nucleotides are TGTGCCAGCAGTGACCCGGACAGAGGAAACTATGGCTACACCTTC.

This chain links TRBV10-3 with TRBJ1-4; TRBD1 matches at 7 bases. Losses at the gene ends were 0 bases for V and 3 bases for J; bases not matched to a gene: 1. Germline values: CDR1 ENHRY, CDR2 SYGVKD. This CDR3 has 15 residues. The CDR3 DNA reads as TGTGCCATCAGTGAGTCAGACAGGGCTAATGAAAAACTGTTTTTT. Translating gives CAISESDRANEKLFF.

The chain employs TRBV7-8 and TRBJ2-7; 12 bases map to TRBD2. The junction had 7 bases not matched to a gene; V was cut back by 3 bases and J by 4 bases. The CDR3 runs 16 residues. Germline lookup yields CDR1 SGHVS and CDR2 FQNEAQ. As DNA, the CDR3 is TGTGCCAGCAGCTTCCCTAGCGGGGGGGCTTCTTACGAGCAGTACTTC. It yields the protein CASSFPSGGASYEQYF.

The chain links TRBV5-5 to TRBJ1-5, with 7 nucleotides matching TRBD1. Losses at the gene ends were 4 bases for V and 2 bases for J; bases not matched to a gene: 6. The CDR3 is 15 amino acids. Germline V lookup: CDR1 SGHKS, CDR2 YYEKEE (reference sequence). The CDR3 sequence is CASSPRGGGNQPQHF. For the CDR3, the DNA is TGTGCCAGCAGCCCGCGAGGGGGCGGCAATCAGCCCCAGCATTTT.

This chain connects TRBV3-1 (or the pseudogene TRBV3-2) to TRBJ1-2; 10 bases are a match to TRBD1. Looked up from germline, CDR1 is LGHDT and CDR2 is YNNKEL (reference sequence). The V segment lost 4 bases and the J segment 4 bases; nucleotides outside the gene matches: 6. The CDR3 extends over 15 amino acids. CDR3 amino acids: CASSPRTGGGYGYTF. In nucleotides, the CDR3 is TGTGCCAGCAGCCCCCGGACAGGGGGAGGCTATGGCTACACCTTC.

The V and J genes are TRBV6-5 and TRBJ2-7; maybe TRBD1 (5 bases). The germline CDR1 and CDR2 sequences are MNHEY and SVGAGI. The CDR3 sequence is 16 residues long. V gave up 0 bases and J gave up 2 bases, with 14 bases separating them. The CDR3 spells CASSYSSTAYTYEQYF. In nucleotides, the CDR3 is TGTGCCAGCAGTTACTCGTCGACAGCCTATACCTACGAGCAGTACTTC.

This clone was seen a single time. The chain couples TRBV19 to TRBJ1-5, with D perhaps matching TRBD1 (6 bases). Looked up from germline, CDR1 is LNHDA and CDR2 is SQIVND (reference sequence). The CDR3 contains 15 residues. V was clipped by 4 bases and J by 0 bases, with 10 bases between them. The CDR3 loop is CASSTGHHSNQPQHF. DNA for the CDR3: TGTGCCAGTAGTACGGGACATCATAGCAATCAGCCCCAGCATTTT.

V usage is TRBV29-1 and J usage is TRBJ2-3; D is uncertain. The germline V and J ends were trimmed by 8 bases and 1 base, with 10 bases remaining between them. The CDR3 loop spans 12 amino acids. Germline CDR1 SQVTM, CDR2 ANQGSEA. CDR3 DNA sequence: TGCAGCTTTCTTTCGGGCACAGATACGCAGTATTTT. It yields the protein CSFLSGTDTQYF.

This clone was detected only a few times. This chain uses TRBV10-3 with TRBJ1-1; TRBD1 matches 9 bases. The J segment lost 10 bases and the V segment lost 0 bases, leaving 18 bases of the junction unmatched. Germline-derived CDR1 and CDR2 are ENHRY and SYGVKD. The CDR3 is 18 amino acids. As DNA, the CDR3 is TGTGCCATCAGTGAGTCGGTTCCGGGACAGGGTTTAGATAACGGAGCTTTCTTT. Amino acid sequence: CAISESVPGQGLDNGAFF.

This clone was counted at least ten times. The rearrangement uses TRBV6-2 or TRBV6-3 and TRBJ2-3; 9 positions agree with TRBD2. The CDR3 consists of 18 residues. Trimming removed 0 bases from V and 2 bases from J; junction bases left unmatched: 9. Per the germline V gene, CDR1 is MNHEY and CDR2 is SVGEGT. CDR3 in amino acids: CASSYSGLAGENTDTQYF. CDR3 DNA: TGTGCCAGCAGTTACTCTGGGTTAGCGGGGGAAAACACAGATACGCAGTATTTT.

The chain couples TRBV6-2 or TRBV6-3 to TRBJ2-1; D unclear. The CDR3 consists of 12 residues. Germline V gene data show CDR1 as MNHEY and CDR2 as SVGEGT. Trimming left V 6 bases short and J 5 bases short, with 8 bases between. The CDR3 DNA reads TGTGCCAGCAGCCACCGGGACAATGAGCAGTTCTTC. Encoded protein: CASSHRDNEQFF.

The J gene is TRBJ2-1, the V gene TRBV10-3; D gene unclear. Trimming pared 6 bases from V and 8 bases from J, leaving 8 bases between. Germline V CDR1 and CDR2: ENHRY, SYGVKD. This CDR3 contains 11 residues. DNA of the CDR3: TGTGCCATCAGGGCCGAAGATGAGCAGTTCTTC. Encoded protein: CAIRAEDEQFF.

This chain joins TRBV19 and TRBJ2-7; 11 bases align to TRBD1. This CDR3 is built from 13 residues. V dropped 4 bases and J dropped 10; count of bases not matched to a gene: 6. The V gene's germline CDR1 is LNHDA and CDR2 SQIVND (reference sequence). CDR3 coding DNA: TGTGCCAGTAGTACGGGACAGGGGGGGGAACAGTACTTC. Its protein product is CASSTGQGGEQYF.

Here the CDR3 DNA reads TGCAACCCTGCCGGCGGGGAGCTGTTTTTT. Encoded protein: CNPAGGELFF. The chain joins TRBV20-1 to TRBJ2-2, with D unresolved. Germline CDR1 DFQATT, CDR2 SNEGSKA (reference sequence). The CDR3 extends over 10 amino acids.

The chain joins TRBV7-2 to TRBJ2-3, with TRBD2 matching 8 bases. The CDR3 spans 16 residues. J was trimmed by 8 bases and V by 1 base; bases with no gene match: 11. CDR1 and CDR2 (germline): SGHTA, FQGNSA. CDR3 bases: TGTGCCAGCAGCTTAGTGGCGGGGGGCGCTCTTGGTACGCAGTATTTT. Translation: CASSLVAGGALGTQYF. The whole variable domain, remainder taken from reference TRBV7-2 and TRBJ2-3, is GAGVSQSPSNKVTEKGKDVELRCDPISGHTALYWYRQSLGQGLEFLIYFQGNSAPDKSGLPSDRFSAERTGGSVSTLTIQRTQQEDSAVYLCASSLVAGGALGTQYFGPGTRLTVL.

The chain joins TRBV4-3 to TRBJ2-1; the match to TRBD2 covers 7 bases. The germline gives CDR1 LGHNA, CDR2 YSLEER. V lost 3 bases, J lost 2 bases, and 10 bases stayed unmatched. The CDR3 is made up of 17 amino acids. The CDR3 DNA follows: TGCGCCAGCAGCCAGGATTTTGTCGGGGGGACCTACAATGAGCAGTTCTTC. As protein: CASSQDFVGGTYNEQFF.

V and J are TRBV2 and TRBJ1-2; 10 positions match TRBD1. The CDR3 runs 14 residues. Per the germline V gene, CDR1 is SNHLY and CDR2 is FYNNEI. V lost 4 bases, J lost 8 bases, and 7 bases stayed unmatched. CDR3 nucleotides: TGTGCCAGCAGTGGGACAGGGGGGATCGGGGGCTACACCTTC. Protein: CASSGTGGIGGYTF.

This chain links TRBV2 with TRBJ1-5; D call uncertain. V lost 6 bases to trimming and J lost 6 bases, with 18 bases between them. CDR3 length equals 15 residues. From germline, CDR1 is SNHLY and CDR2 FYNNEI. The CDR3 DNA is TGTGCCAGCAGCCCCCGCCCCTCCCCCAGTCAGCCCCAGCATTTT. Amino acids: CASSPRPSPSQPQHF.

There are a few counts of this clone. The same CDR3 also results from other DNA sequences found in this sample. The chain carries TRBV2 and TRBJ2-5; 11 positions match TRBD1. Germline CDR1 is SNHLY and CDR2 is FYNNEI. V trimming: 2 bases; J trimming: 5 bases; junction bases outside the gene matches: 4. There are 15 residues in the CDR3. CDR3 sequence: CASSERTGGRETQYF. The CDR3 nucleotides read TGTGCCAGCAGTGAAAGGACAGGGGGCAGGGAGACCCAGTACTTC.

This clone was seen a few times. The chain links TRBV5-6 to TRBJ2-2; no reliable D call. The CDR3 is 12 residues long. Trimming stripped 4 bases from V and 4 bases from J, with 5 bases between. Looked up from germline, CDR1 is SGHDT and CDR2 is YYEEEE. CDR3 in amino acids: CASSPGTGELFF. Here the CDR3 DNA reads TGTGCCAGCAGCCCAGGCACCGGGGAGCTGTTTTTT.

This clone was counted only a few times. The V and J genes are TRBV7-3 and TRBJ2-1; TRBD2 agrees at 11 bases. Germline CDR1 reads SGHTA; CDR2 reads FQGTGA. The CDR3 runs to 15 residues. The V gene end was trimmed by 6 bases and the J gene end by 4 bases; junction bases not matched to a gene: 5. Written as DNA, the CDR3 is TGTGCCAGCAGAAAAAGACTAGCGGGGTACAATGAGCAGTTCTTC. It is translated as CASRKRLAGYNEQFF.

The J gene is TRBJ2-3, the V gene TRBV12-5; TRBD2 matches 9 bases. In germline, CDR1 is LGHNT, CDR2 FRNRAP. Trimming took 2 bases from V and 1 from J; bases not matched to a gene: 10. The CDR3 consists of 18 residues. The CDR3 DNA reads TGTGCTAGTGGTTTGTGGTTCCTAGCGGGACCTCGCACAGATACGCAGTATTTT. Amino acids: CASGLWFLAGPRTDTQYF.

The chain joins TRBV29-1 to TRBJ2-7; unclear D gene. Germline CDR1 reads SQVTM; CDR2 reads ANQGSEA. This CDR3 comprises 13 residues. The V and J ends lost 4 bases and 0 bases respectively, with 10 bases between them. As DNA, the CDR3 is TGCAGCGTTGCCCCTCTGAGCTCCTACGAGCAGTACTTC. Translated: CSVAPLSSYEQYF.